Detailed here is one T cell receptor beta chain. Its antigen is not identified. The entry originates in a study of Tregs in tolerant kidney transplant recipients. Generated by immunoSEQ multiplex PCR, the TCRdb table keeps only in-frame clones and is missing some. This table has 60,000 or so clones, 70% to 90% appearing once. Regarding the study as a whole: Tolerant patients' donor-specific Tregs expanded beyond overall Tregs, suggesting antigen-driven growth.

This CDR3 is 18 amino acids long. V lost 4 bases and J 2 bases, leaving 19 bases between the germline ends. Germline lookup yields CDR1 SGHNT and CDR2 YYREEE (reference sequence). This clonotype was sampled from a human donor who received a combined kidney and bone marrow transplant. Here the sequenced sample was Tregs from blood, taken before the transplant. This rearrangement joins TRBV5-4 to TRBJ2-6, with D tentatively TRBD1 or TRBD2 (6 bases each). The CDR3 nucleotides read TGTGCCAGCAGCGGGGAAGGATACGGGGGCGCTGGGGCCAACGTCCTGACTTTC. As protein: CASSGEGYGGAGANVLTF.